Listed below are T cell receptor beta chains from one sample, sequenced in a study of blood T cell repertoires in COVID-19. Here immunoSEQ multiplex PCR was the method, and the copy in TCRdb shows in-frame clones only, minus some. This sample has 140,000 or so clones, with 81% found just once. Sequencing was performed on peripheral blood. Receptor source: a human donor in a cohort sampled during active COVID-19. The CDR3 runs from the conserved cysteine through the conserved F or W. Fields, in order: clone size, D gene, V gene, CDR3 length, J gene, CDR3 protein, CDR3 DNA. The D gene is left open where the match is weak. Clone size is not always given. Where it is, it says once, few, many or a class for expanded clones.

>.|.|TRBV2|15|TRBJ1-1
CASSRQVGGNTEAFF
TGTGCCAGCAGCCGTCAAGTAGGAGGGAACACTGAAGCTTTCTTT
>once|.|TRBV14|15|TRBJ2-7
CASSAQNIGSYEQYF
TGTGCCAGCAGCGCGCAGAACATTGGGAGCTACGAGCAGTACTTC
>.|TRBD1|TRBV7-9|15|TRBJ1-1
CASSFATGANTEAFF
TGTGCCAGCAGCTTCGCGACAGGGGCGAACACTGAAGCTTTCTTT
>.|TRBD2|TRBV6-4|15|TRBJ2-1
CASSAFSGPYNEQFF
TGTGCCAGCAGTGCTTTTAGCGGGCCTTACAATGAGCAGTTCTTC
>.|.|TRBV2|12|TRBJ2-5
CASNRAQETQYF
TGTGCCAGCAACAGGGCCCAAGAGACCCAGTACTTC
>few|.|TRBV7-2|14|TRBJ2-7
CASSLAGALYEQYF
TGTGCCAGCAGCTTAGCGGGAGCCCTCTACGAGCAGTACTTC
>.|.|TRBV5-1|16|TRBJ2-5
CASSLADSRAGETQYF
TGCGCCAGCAGCTTGGCGGACTCTCGGGCGGGAGAGACCCAGTACTTC
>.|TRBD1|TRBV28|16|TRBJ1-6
CASSLTTGGYNSPLHF
TGTGCCAGCAGTTTAACGACAGGGGGGTATAATTCACCCCTCCACTTT
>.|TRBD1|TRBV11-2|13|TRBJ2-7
CASSSGQVYEQYF
TGTGCCAGCAGCTCGGGACAGGTCTACGAGCAGTACTTC
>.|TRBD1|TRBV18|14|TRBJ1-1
CASSLGQMNTEAFF
TGTGCCAGCTCTCTGGGACAGATGAACACTGAAGCTTTCTTT
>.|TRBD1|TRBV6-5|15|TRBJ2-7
CASSYVQGAPYEQYF
TGTGCCAGCAGTTATGTACAGGGGGCCCCCTACGAGCAGTACTTC
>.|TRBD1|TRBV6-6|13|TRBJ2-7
CASSSDRGYEQYF
TGTGCCAGCAGCTCCGACAGGGGTTACGAGCAGTACTTC
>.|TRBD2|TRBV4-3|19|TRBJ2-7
CASSQAGGGAGGRSYEQYF
TGCGCCAGCAGCCAAGCTGGGGGGGGAGCGGGAGGTAGATCCTACGAGCAGTACTTC
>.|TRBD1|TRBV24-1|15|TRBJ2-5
CATSDSRTGLETQYF
TGTGCCACCAGTGATTCTCGGACAGGGCTAGAGACCCAGTACTTC
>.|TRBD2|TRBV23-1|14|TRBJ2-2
CAPVERESTGELFF
TGCGCCCCCGTAGAGCGGGAGAGCACCGGGGAGCTGTTTTTT
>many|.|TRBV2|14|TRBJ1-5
CASSEWTEGQPQHF
TGTGCCAGCAGTGAATGGACAGAAGGACAGCCCCAGCATTTT
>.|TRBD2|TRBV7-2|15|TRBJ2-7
CASSLGAGRVYEQYF
TGTGCCAGCAGCTTAGGGGCCGGGAGGGTCTACGAGCAGTACTTC
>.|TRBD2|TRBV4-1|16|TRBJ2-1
CASSLTSGISYNEQFF
TGCGCCAGCAGCCTGACTAGCGGCATATCCTACAATGAGCAGTTCTTC
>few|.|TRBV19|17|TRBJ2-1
CASSVLPGQSSYNEQFF
TGTGCCAGTAGCGTGCTCCCCGGACAGAGCTCCTACAATGAGCAGTTCTTC
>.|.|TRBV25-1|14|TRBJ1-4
CASSEYPESRKLFF
TGTGCCAGCAGTGAATATCCGGAGAGCAGAAAACTGTTTTTT
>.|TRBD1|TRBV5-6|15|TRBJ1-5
CASSFGQGRDQPQHF
TGTGCCAGCAGCTTCGGACAGGGGAGGGATCAGCCCCAGCATTTT
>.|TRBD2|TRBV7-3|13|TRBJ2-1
CASSPRDGRGQFF
TGTGCCAGCAGCCCACGTGACGGGAGGGGGCAGTTCTTC
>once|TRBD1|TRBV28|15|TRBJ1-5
CASRRTGTSNQPQHF
TGTGCCAGCAGGCGGACAGGGACTAGCAATCAGCCCCAGCATTTT
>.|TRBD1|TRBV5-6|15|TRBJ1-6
CASSVTGEGNSPLHF
TGTGCCAGCAGCGTAACAGGGGAAGGTAATTCACCCCTCCACTTT
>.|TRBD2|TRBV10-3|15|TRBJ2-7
CAISEGLAAPYEQYF
TGTGCCATCAGTGAGGGACTAGCGGCTCCCTACGAGCAGTACTTC
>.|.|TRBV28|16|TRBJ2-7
CASSPPGLQKTYEQYF
TGTGCCAGCAGTCCGCCCGGACTCCAAAAAACCTACGAGCAGTACTTC
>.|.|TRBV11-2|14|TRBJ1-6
CASSVPRYNSPLHF
TGTGCCAGCAGCGTACCGCGTTACAATTCACCCCTCCACTTT
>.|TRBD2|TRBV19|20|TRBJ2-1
CASSIEGTSGSWATGNEQFF
TGTGCCAGTAGTATAGAAGGAACTAGCGGGAGTTGGGCTACGGGTAATGAGCAGTTCTTC